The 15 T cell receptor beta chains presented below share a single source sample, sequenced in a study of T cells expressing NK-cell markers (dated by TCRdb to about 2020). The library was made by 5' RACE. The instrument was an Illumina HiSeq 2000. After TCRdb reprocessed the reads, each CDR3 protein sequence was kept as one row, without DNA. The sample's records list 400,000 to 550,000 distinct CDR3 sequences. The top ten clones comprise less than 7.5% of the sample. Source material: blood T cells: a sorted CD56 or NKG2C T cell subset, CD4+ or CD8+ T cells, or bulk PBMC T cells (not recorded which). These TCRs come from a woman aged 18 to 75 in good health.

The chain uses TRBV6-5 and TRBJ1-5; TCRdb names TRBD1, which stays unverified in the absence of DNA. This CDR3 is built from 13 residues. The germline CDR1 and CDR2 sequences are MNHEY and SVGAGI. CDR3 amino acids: CASSYEGDQPQHF.

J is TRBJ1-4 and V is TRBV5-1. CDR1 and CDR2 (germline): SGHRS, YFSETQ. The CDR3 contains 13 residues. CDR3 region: CASGRDTNEKLFF.

The CDR3 spells CASGSPLTYNEQFF. This chain uses TRBV4-1 with TRBJ2-1; the TCRdb D gene call, TRBD2, has no DNA to confirm it. This CDR3 comprises 14 residues. Per germline, CDR1 MGHRA and CDR2 YSYEKL.

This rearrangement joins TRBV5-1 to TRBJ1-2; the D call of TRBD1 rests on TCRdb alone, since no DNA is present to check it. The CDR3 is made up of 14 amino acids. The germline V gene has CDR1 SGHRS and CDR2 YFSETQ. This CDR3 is CASSLDSGYYGYTF.

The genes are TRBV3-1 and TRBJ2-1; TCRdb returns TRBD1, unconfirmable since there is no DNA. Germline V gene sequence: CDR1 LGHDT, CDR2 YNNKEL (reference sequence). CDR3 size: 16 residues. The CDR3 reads CASSYVVGAGGNEQFF.

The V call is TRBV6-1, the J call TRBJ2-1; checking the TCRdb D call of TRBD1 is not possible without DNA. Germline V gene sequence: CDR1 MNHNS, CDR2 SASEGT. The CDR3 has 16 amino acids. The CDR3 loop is CASSKGRQASYNEQFF.

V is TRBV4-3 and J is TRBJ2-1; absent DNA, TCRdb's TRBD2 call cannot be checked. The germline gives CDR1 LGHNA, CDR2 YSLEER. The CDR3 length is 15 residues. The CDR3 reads CASSQFTPGVGEQFF.

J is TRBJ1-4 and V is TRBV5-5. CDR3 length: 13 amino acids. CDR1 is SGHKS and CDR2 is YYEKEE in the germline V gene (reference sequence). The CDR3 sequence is CASSRSQHEKLFF.

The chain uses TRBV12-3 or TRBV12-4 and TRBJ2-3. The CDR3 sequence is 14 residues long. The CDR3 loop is CASSFSRFTDTQYF.

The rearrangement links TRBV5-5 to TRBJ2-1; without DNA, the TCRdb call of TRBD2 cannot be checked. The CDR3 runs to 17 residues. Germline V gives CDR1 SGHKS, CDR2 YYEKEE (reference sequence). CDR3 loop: CASSLVRGGTVGNEQFF.

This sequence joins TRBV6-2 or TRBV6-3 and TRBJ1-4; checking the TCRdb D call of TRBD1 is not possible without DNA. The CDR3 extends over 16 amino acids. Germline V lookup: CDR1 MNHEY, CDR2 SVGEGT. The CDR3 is CASGQGNMPRGEKLFF.

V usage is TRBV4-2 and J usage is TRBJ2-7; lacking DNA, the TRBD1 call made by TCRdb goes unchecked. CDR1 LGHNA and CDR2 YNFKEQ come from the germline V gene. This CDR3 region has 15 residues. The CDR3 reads CASSQDRGEPYEQYF.

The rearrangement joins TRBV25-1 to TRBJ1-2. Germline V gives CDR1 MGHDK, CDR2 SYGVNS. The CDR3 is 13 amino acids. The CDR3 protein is CASSEFGGYGYTF.

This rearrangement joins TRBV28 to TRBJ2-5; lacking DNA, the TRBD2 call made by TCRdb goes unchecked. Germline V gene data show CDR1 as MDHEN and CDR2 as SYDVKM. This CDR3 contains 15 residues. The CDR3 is CASSSNRDERETQYF.

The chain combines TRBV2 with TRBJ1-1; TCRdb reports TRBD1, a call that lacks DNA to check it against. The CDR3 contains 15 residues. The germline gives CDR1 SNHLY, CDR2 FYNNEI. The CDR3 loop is CASSDLGPRGTEAFF. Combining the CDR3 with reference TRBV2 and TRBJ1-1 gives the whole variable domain EPEVTQTPSHQVTQMGQEVILRCVPISNHLYFYWYRQILGQKVEFLVSFYNNEISEKSEIFDDQFSVERPDGSNFTLKIRSTKLEDSAMYFCASSDLGPRGTEAFFGQGTRLTVV.